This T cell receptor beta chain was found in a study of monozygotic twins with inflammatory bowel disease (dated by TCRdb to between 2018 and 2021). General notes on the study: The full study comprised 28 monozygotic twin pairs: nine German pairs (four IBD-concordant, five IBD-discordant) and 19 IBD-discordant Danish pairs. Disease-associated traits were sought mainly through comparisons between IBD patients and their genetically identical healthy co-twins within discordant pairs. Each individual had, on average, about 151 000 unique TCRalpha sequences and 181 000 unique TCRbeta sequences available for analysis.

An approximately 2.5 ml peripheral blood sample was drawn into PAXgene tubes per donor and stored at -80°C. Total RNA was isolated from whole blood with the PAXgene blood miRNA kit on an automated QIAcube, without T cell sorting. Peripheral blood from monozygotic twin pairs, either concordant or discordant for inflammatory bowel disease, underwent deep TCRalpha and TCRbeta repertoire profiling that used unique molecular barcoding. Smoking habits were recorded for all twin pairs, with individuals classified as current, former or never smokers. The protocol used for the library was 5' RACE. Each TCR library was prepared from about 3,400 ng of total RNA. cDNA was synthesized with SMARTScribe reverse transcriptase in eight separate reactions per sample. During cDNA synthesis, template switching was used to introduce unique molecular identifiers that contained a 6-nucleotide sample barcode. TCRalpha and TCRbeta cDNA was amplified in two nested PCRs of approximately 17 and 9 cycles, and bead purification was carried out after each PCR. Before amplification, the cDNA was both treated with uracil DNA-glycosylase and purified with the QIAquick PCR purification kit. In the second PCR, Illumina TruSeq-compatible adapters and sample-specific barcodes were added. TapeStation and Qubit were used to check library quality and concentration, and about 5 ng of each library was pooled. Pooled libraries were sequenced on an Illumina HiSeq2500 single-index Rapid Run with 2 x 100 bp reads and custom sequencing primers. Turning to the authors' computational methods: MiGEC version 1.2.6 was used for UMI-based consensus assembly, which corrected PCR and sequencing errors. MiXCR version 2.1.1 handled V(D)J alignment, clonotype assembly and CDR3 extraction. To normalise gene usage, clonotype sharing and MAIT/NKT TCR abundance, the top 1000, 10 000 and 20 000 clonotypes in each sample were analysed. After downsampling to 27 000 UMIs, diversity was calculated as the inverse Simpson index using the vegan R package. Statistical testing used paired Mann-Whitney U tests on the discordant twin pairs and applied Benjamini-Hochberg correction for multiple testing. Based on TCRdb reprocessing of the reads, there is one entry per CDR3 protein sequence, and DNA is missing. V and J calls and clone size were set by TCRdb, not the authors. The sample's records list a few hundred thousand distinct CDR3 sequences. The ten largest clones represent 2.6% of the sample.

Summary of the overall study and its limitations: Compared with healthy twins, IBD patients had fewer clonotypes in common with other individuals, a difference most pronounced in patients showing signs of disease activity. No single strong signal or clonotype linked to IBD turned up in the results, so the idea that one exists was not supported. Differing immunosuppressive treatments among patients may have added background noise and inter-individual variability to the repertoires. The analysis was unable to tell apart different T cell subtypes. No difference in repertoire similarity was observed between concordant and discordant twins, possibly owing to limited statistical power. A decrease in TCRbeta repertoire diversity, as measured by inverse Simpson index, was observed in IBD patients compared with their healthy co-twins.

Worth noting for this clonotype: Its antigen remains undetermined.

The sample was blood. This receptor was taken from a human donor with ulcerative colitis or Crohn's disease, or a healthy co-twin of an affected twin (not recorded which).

Here the CDR3 is given as CASSVEGQGLRNEQFF. The rearrangement joined TRBV5-1 to TRBJ2-1; TCRdb proposes TRBD1, but this gene call is untestable without DNA. Measured from the cysteine to the phenylalanine, the CDR3 is 16 residues long. The DNA sequence is not available. The germline V gene supplies CDR1 SGHRS and CDR2 YFSETQ.